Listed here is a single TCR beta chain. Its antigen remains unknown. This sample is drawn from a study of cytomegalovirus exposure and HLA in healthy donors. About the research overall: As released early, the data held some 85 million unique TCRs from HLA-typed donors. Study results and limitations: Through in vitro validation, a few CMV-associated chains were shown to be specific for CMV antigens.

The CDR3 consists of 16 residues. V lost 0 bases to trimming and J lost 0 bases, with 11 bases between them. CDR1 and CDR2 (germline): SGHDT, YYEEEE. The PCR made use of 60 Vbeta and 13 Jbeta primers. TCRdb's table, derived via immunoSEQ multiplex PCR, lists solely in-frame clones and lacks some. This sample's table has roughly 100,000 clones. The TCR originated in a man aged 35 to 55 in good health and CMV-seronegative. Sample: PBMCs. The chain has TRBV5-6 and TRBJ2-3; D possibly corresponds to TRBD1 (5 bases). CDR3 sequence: CASSLDRPTSTDTQYF. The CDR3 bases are TGTGCCAGCAGCTTGGACAGGCCAACTAGCACAGATACGCAGTATTTT.